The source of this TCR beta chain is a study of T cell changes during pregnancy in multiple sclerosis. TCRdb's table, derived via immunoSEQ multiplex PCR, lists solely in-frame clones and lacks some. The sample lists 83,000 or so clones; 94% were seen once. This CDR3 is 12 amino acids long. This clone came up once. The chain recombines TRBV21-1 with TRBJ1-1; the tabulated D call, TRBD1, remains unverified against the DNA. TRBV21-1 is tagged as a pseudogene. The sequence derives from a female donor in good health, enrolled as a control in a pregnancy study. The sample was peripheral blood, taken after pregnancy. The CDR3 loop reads CASTPSNTEAFF. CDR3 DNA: TGTGCCAGCACCCCATCGAACACTGAAGCTTTCTTT.